This T cell receptor beta chain was sequenced in a study of blood T cells in healthy people across ages. Whole-study context: Template switching captured about one barcoded beta molecule per two T cells.

Findings and caveats of the study: Investigators viewed diversity estimates from one million T cells as underestimates, the study reported. Older individuals had lower TCR beta diversity per million T cells (the decline was roughly linear).

Alongside a J-beta primer mix, a sample-barcoded 5' primer served in a second PCR lasting roughly 7 to 12 cycles. TCRdb re-analysed the 5' RACE reads in MiXCR, keeping a single row per CDR3 protein. The sample contains about 1.8 million distinct CDR3 sequences, around half of which appear only once. In regard to this clonotype: Antigen: not known.

This receptor was obtained from a woman in her thirties or forties in good health. Sequences were obtained from blood.

The CDR3 loop reads CASSSRLAPVEQFF. The CDR3 DNA reads TGTGCCAGCAGCTCCCGACTAGCTCCAGTTGAGCAGTTCTTC. V usage is TRBV7-8 and J usage is TRBJ2-1, with 7 bases matching TRBD2. From germline, CDR1 is SGHVS and CDR2 FQNEAQ. Trimming cost V 4 bases and J 9 bases; bases outside gene matches: 9. There are 14 residues in the CDR3.